Listed below are T cell receptor beta chains from one sample, sequenced in a study of T-cell reconstitution after alpha-beta-depleted transplantation in children. Each CDR3 protein is one row after TCRdb ran MiXCR on the PCR reads. The top ten hold about 32% of the sample, which has roughly 420,000 distinct CDR3 sequences, 16% seen once. Sequenced material: PBMCs, mostly from graft donor cells, taken 360 days after TCRalphabeta/CD19-depleted stem cell transplant. The receptors were sampled from a boy under two years old who had a stem cell transplant for Wiskott-Aldrich syndrome, so the T cells may come from the graft donor. CDR3s include the opening cysteine and the closing phenylalanine or tryptophan. D genes are given only for firm matches. Rows may omit the clone size; those that give it use once, few, many or a size class.

len,abundance,v_gene,j_gene,d_gene,CDR3aa,CDR3nt
14,many,TRBV20-1,TRBJ2-3,.,CSARVRTGSDTQYF,TGCAGTGCTAGAGTGCGAACAGGGTCAGATACGCAGTATTTT
15,.,TRBV5-1,TRBJ2-7,.,CASSLAKTGLYEQYF,TGCGCCAGCAGCTTGGCTAAAACAGGGCTCTACGAGCAGTACTTC
12,few,TRBV5-1,TRBJ2-3,.,CASSLEQDTQYF,TGCGCCAGCAGCTTGGAACAAGATACGCAGTATTTT
16,.,TRBV5-1,TRBJ2-3,.,CASSWDGGGLTDTQYF,TGCGCCAGCAGCTGGGATGGCGGAGGACTCACAGATACGCAGTATTTT
16,.,TRBV4-3,TRBJ2-5,TRBD1,CASSQDRYRGQETQYF,TGCGCCAGCAGCCAAGATCGATACAGGGGGCAGGAGACCCAGTACTTC
15,few,TRBV12-3/TRBV12-4,TRBJ2-2,.,CASSLERLPVGELFF,TGTGCCAGCAGTTTAGAACGCTTGCCGGTCGGGGAGCTGTTTTTT
13,.,TRBV20-1,TRBJ1-4,.,CSARSGGNEKLFF,TGCAGTGCTAGATCAGGCGGAAATGAAAAACTGTTTTTT
16,many,TRBV18,TRBJ2-3,TRBD2,CASSPPGLAGADTQYF,TGTGCCAGCTCACCACCAGGACTAGCGGGAGCAGATACGCAGTATTTT
16,.,TRBV20-1,TRBJ2-5,TRBD2,CSARTSGRAPRGTQYF,TGCAGTGCAAGGACTAGCGGGAGGGCCCCCCGAGGGACCCAGTACTTC
16,.,TRBV5-5,TRBJ2-6,.,CASSLEGSAGANVLTF,TGTGCCAGCAGCTTGGAAGGTTCTGCGGGGGCCAACGTCCTGACTTTC
15,few,TRBV10-3,TRBJ2-7,TRBD2,CAIRELAGGPYEQYF,TGTGCCATCAGAGAACTAGCGGGGGGGCCCTACGAGCAGTACTTC
16,few,TRBV28,TRBJ1-4,.,CASSSPDGRIVEKLFF,TGTGCCAGCAGTTCCCCAGATGGACGGATTGTAGAAAAACTGTTTTTT
15,.,TRBV18,TRBJ2-3,.,CASSPSRRNTDTQYF,TGTGCCAGCTCACCATCACGGCGGAACACAGATACGCAGTATTTT
14,.,TRBV7-8,TRBJ2-7,.,CASRSGLRPYEQYF,TGTGCCAGCAGGTCCGGGCTCCGGCCCTACGAGCAGTACTTC
14,.,TRBV29-1,TRBJ1-1,TRBD1,CSVESGGWNTEAFF,TGCAGCGTTGAGTCAGGGGGCTGGAACACTGAAGCTTTCTTT
14,few,TRBV20-1,TRBJ1-1,TRBD1,CSASLQGLSTEAFF,TGCAGTGCTAGCTTACAGGGGTTAAGCACTGAAGCTTTCTTT
15,many,TRBV20-1,TRBJ2-5,.,CSARVASSVQETQYF,TGCAGTGCTAGAGTGGCCTCCTCGGTCCAAGAGACCCAGTACTTC
14,few,TRBV12-3/TRBV12-4,TRBJ2-4,.,CASSSVGFKNIQYF,TGTGCCAGCAGTTCTGTGGGGTTCAAAAACATTCAGTACTTC
16,.,TRBV29-1,TRBJ2-5,TRBD2,CSGGLAGPLGGETQYF,TGCAGCGGGGGACTAGCGGGGCCTCTAGGGGGAGAGACCCAGTACTTC
16,.,TRBV6-1,TRBJ2-5,TRBD1,CASSVDRVLVQETQYF,TGTGCCAGCAGTGTAGACAGGGTTCTTGTCCAAGAGACCCAGTACTTC
17,.,TRBV11-2,TRBJ2-7,TRBD2,CASSLGRLAGGAYEQYF,TGTGCCAGCAGTCTAGGGAGACTAGCGGGAGGGGCCTACGAGCAGTACTTC
16,.,TRBV10-3,TRBJ2-1,.,CAISESDRTGYNEQFF,TGTGCCATCAGTGAGTCGGACAGAACGGGTTACAATGAGCAGTTCTTC
17,few,TRBV5-1,TRBJ2-7,TRBD2,CASSKGLAGRSPYEQYF,TGCGCCAGCAGCAAAGGACTAGCGGGACGGTCCCCCTACGAGCAGTACTTC
14,few,TRBV5-1,TRBJ2-5,.,CASSSWDRQETQYF,TGCGCCAGCAGCTCGTGGGACCGCCAAGAGACCCAGTACTTC
14,.,TRBV6-5,TRBJ2-5,.,CASSYRTPRETQYF,TGTGCCAGCAGTTACCGTACTCCCAGGGAGACCCAGTACTTC
19,few,TRBV4-3,TRBJ2-4,TRBD2,CASSYLAGGTVLAKNIQYF,TGCGCCAGCAGCTACCTAGCGGGAGGGACCGTACTAGCCAAAAACATTCAGTACTTC
15,.,TRBV7-9,TRBJ2-4,TRBD1,CASSKRQGAENIQYF,TGTGCCAGCAGCAAACGACAGGGGGCGGAAAACATTCAGTACTTC
16,few,TRBV20-1,TRBJ2-1,TRBD2,CSARMASGVLYNEQFF,TGCAGTGCTAGAATGGCTAGCGGGGTACTCTACAATGAGCAGTTCTTC
14,.,TRBV7-9,TRBJ2-7,TRBD1,CASSFSRQGDEQYF,TGTGCCAGCAGCTTTTCCCGACAGGGGGACGAGCAGTACTTC
14,many,TRBV6-5,TRBJ1-1,TRBD1,CASRRGQGSAEAFF,TGTGCCAGCAGAAGGGGACAGGGAAGCGCTGAAGCTTTCTTT
14,few,TRBV20-1,TRBJ2-3,TRBD2,CSVLAGVHTDTQYF,TGCAGTGTTCTAGCGGGGGTACACACAGATACGCAGTATTTT
16,.,TRBV25-1,TRBJ2-5,TRBD1,CASSGSLGTGVFAQYF,TGTGCCAGCAGTGGATCTCTCGGGACAGGTGTTTTTGCCCAGTACTTC
13,few,TRBV7-9,TRBJ2-3,.,CASSPGAAGTQYF,TGTGCCAGCAGCCCGGGGGCGGCGGGTACGCAGTATTTT
12,many,TRBV12-3/TRBV12-4,TRBJ2-3,.,CASSFSRETQYF,TGTGCCAGCAGTTTTTCGCGGGAAACGCAGTATTTT
18,.,TRBV11-2,TRBJ2-6,.,CASSPKGQGASGANVLTF,TGTGCCAGCAGCCCGAAAGGACAAGGTGCCTCTGGGGCCAACGTCCTGACTTTC
16,few,TRBV10-2,TRBJ2-1,TRBD1,CASSERQGPSYNEQFF,TGCGCCAGCAGTGAGAGACAGGGCCCGTCCTACAATGAGCAGTTCTTC
14,many,TRBV27,TRBJ2-7,TRBD1,CASSLRTGPYEQYF,TGTGCCAGCAGTCTCCGGACAGGTCCCTACGAGCAGTACTTC
15,.,TRBV4-3,TRBJ2-2,.,CASSPTGAGTGELFF,TGCGCCAGCAGCCCGACGGGGGCCGGGACCGGGGAGCTGTTTTTT
15,.,TRBV20-1,TRBJ2-1,TRBD2,CSARDRLAGYNEQFF,TGCAGTGCTAGAGATCGCCTAGCGGGCTACAATGAGCAGTTCTTC
15,few,TRBV5-1,TRBJ2-1,.,CASSLASGKPLEQFF,TGCGCCAGCAGCTTGGCCTCCGGAAAGCCCCTTGAGCAGTTCTTC
15,.,TRBV20-1,TRBJ2-3,TRBD2,CSASRTGGWTDTQYF,TGCAGTGCTAGTCGGACGGGAGGTTGGACAGATACGCAGTATTTT